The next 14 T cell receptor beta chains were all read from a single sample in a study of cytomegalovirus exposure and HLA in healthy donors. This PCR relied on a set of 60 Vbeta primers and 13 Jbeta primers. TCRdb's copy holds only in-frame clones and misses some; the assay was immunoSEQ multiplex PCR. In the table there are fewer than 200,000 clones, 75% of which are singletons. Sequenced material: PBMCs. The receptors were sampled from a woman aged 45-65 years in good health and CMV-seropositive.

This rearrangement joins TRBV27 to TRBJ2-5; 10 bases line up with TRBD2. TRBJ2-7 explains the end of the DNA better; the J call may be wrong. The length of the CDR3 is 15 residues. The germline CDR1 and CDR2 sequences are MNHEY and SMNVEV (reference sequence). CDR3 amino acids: CASSLKRGGLYEQYF. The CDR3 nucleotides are TGTGCCAGCAGTTTGAAGCGGGGGGGGCTCTACGAGCAGTACTTC.

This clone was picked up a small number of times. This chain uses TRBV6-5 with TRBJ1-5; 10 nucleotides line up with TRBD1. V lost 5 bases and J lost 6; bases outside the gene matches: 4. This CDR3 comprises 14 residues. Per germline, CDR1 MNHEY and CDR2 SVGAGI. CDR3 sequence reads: CASSRGQGTQPQHF. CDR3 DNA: TGTGCCAGCAGTAGGGGACAGGGGACTCAGCCCCAGCATTTT.

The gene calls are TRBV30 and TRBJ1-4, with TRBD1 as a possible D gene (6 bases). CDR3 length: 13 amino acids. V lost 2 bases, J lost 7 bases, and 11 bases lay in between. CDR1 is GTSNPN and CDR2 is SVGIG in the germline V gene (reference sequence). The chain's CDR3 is CAWSTGLSEKLFF. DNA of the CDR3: TGTGCCTGGAGTACAGGGTTGAGTGAAAAACTGTTTTTT.

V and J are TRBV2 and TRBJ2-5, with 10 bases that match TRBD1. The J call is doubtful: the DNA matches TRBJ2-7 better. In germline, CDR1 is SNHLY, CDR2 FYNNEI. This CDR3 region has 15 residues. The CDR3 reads CASSWTGGSSYEQYF. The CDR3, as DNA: TGTGCCAGCAGTTGGACAGGGGGTAGCTCCTACGAGCAGTACTTC.

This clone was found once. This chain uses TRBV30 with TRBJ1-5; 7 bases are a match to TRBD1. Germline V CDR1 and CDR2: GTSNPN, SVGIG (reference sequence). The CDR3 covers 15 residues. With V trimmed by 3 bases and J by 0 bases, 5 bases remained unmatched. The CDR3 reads CAWSQTGDSNQPQHF. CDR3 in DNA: TGTGCCTGGAGCCAAACAGGGGATAGCAATCAGCCCCAGCATTTT.

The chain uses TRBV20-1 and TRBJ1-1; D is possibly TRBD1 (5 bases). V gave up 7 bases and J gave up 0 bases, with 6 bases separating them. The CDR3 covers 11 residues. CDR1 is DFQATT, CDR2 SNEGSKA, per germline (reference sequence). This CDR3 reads CSVDMNTEAFF. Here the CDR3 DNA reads TGCAGTGTGGACATGAACACTGAAGCTTTCTTT.

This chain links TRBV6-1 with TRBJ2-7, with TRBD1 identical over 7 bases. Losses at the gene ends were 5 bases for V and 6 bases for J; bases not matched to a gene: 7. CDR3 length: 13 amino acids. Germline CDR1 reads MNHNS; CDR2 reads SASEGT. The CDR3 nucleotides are TGTGCCAGCAGTACCCGACAGGGTGGCGAGCAGTACTTC. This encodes CASSTRQGGEQYF.

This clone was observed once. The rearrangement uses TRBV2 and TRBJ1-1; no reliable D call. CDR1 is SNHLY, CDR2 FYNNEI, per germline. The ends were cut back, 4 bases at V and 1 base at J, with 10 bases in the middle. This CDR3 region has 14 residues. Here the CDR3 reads CASSVRRGNTEAFF. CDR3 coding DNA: TGTGCCAGCAGTGTCCGACGGGGGAACACTGAAGCTTTCTTT.

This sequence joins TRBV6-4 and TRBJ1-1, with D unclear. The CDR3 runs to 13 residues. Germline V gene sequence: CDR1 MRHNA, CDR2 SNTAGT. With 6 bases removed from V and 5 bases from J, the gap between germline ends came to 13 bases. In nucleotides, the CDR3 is TGTGCCAGCAGAAACGATGGGAGTACTGAAGCTTTCTTT. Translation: CASRNDGSTEAFF.

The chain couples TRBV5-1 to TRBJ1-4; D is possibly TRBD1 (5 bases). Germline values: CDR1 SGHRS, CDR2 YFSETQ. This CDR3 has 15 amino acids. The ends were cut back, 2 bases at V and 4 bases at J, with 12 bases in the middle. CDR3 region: CASSLGAGFNEKLFF. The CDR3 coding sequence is TGCGCCAGCAGCTTAGGGGCAGGCTTTAATGAAAAACTGTTTTTT.

The CDR3 is CASSRGGADTQYF. CDR3 nucleotide sequence: TGTGCCAGTAGTCGGGGAGGGGCAGATACGCAGTATTTT. This chain connects TRBV19 to TRBJ2-3; 7 bases fit TRBD2. The CDR3 extends over 13 amino acids. Germline values: CDR1 LNHDA, CDR2 SQIVND (reference sequence). V was clipped by 5 bases and J by 4 bases; unmatched bases: 3.

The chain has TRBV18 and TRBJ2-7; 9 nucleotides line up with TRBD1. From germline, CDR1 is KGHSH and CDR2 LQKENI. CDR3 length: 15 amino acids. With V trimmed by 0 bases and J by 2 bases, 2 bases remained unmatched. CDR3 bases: TGTGCCAGCTCACCACCTGGGACAGGGACCTACGAGCAGTACTTC. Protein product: CASSPPGTGTYEQYF.

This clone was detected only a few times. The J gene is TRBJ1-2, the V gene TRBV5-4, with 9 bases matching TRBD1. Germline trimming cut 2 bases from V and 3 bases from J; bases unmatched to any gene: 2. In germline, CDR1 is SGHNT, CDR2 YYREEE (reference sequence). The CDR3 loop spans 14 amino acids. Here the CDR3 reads CASSLQGADYGYTF. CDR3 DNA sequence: TGTGCCAGCAGCTTACAGGGGGCGGACTATGGCTACACCTTC.

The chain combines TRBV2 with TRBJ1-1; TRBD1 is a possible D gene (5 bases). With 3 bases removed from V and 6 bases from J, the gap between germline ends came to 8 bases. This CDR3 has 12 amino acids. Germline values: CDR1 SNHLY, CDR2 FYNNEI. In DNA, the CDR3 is TGTGCCAGCAGTGATCCGGGGGCTGAAGCTTTCTTT. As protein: CASSDPGAEAFF.